The T cell receptor beta chain under discussion was sequenced for a study of T cell responses to AZD1222 COVID-19 vaccine. General study findings and limits: The donor cohort was predominantly white British with a female majority, and clonal diversity may have been underestimated. At baseline, seropositivity was found in only a handful of AZD1222 recipients. With two AZD1222 doses given, Spike-specific TCR breadth and depth both rose. Dominant at 160-218 and 743-854, vaccine-associated CD4 TCRs also spanned spike.

Assay: immunoSEQ multiplex PCR; the TCRdb copy retains only in-frame clones and omits some. Altogether 100,000 or so clones are present, roughly 84% being singletons, with the ten largest covering more than 15%. Germline CDR1 SGHDT, CDR2 YYEEEE. The CDR3 runs to 13 residues. The J segment lost 6 bases and the V segment lost 5 bases, leaving 6 bases of the junction unmatched. Concerning this clone: Its antigen is still unknown.

The rearrangement joins TRBV5-6 to TRBJ2-7; 9 positions agree with TRBD1. The source of this sequence is an adult in good health. The sample here was peripheral blood, taken on day 0 of AZD1222 vaccination. This chain's CDR3 is CASRRDRVGEQYV. The CDR3 DNA sequence: TGTGCCAGCAGACGGGACAGGGTTGGCGAGCAGTACGTC.